Shown below are 24 T cell receptor beta chains from a single sample sequenced in a study of T cell changes during pregnancy in multiple sclerosis. Method: immunoSEQ multiplex PCR; TCRdb's copy keeps in-frame clones and lacks some. The repertoire holds 32,000 or so clones, with 91% as singletons. Here the sequenced sample was CD4+ T cells from peripheral blood mononuclear cells, taken in the third trimester of pregnancy. These receptor sequences come from a female donor in good health, enrolled as a control in a pregnancy study.

The rearrangement links TRBV10-3 to TRBJ1-1; D not resolved. In germline, CDR1 is ENHRY, CDR2 SYGVKD. Trimming took off 9 bases at V and 7 bases at J, with 3 bases between the two ends. The CDR3 covers 8 residues. The CDR3, as DNA: TGTGCCATTCTTGAAGCTTTCTTT. This encodes CAILEAFF.

CDR3 amino acids: CASRPSGSSGEQFF. The CDR3 DNA is TGTGCCAGCAGGCCTAGCGGGAGTTCCGGTGAGCAGTTCTTC. V usage is TRBV6-5 and J usage is TRBJ2-1; 10 bases match TRBD2. J was trimmed by 9 bases and V by 6 bases; bases with no gene match: 8. CDR1 and CDR2 (germline): MNHEY, SVGAGI. The CDR3 runs to 14 residues.

The rearrangement uses TRBV18 and TRBJ1-5; a weak D match, TRBD1 (5 bases). Germline assignment: CDR1 KGHSH and CDR2 LQKENI. V was cut by 3 bases and J by 5 bases, with 11 bases left in between. This CDR3 region has 14 residues. Here the CDR3 DNA reads TGTGCCAGCTCACCGGGGAGGGGCTATCAGCCCCAGCATTTT. It specifies CASSPGRGYQPQHF.

V usage is TRBV5-6 and J usage is TRBJ2-1, with unresolved D. Germline V gene data show CDR1 as SGHDT and CDR2 as YYEEEE. The CDR3 contains 12 residues. Trimming removed 1 base at V and 7 bases at J, with 6 bases between. The CDR3 nucleotides are TGTGCCAGCAGCTTGACAAGTAATGAGCAGTTCTTC. It specifies CASSLTSNEQFF.

The chain has TRBV5-1 and TRBJ2-5, with 8 bases fitting TRBD2. Losses at the gene ends were 0 bases for V and 5 bases for J; bases not matched to a gene: 3. The CDR3 is 14 amino acids. CDR1 is SGHRS and CDR2 is YFSETQ in the germline V gene. The CDR3 spells CASSLGLARETQYF. CDR3 DNA sequence: TGCGCCAGCAGCTTGGGACTAGCGCGGGAGACCCAGTACTTC.

The rearrangement links TRBV7-3 to TRBJ2-1; weak D call: TRBD2 (5 bases). Germline V gives CDR1 SGHTA, CDR2 FQGTGA. V lost 5 bases, J lost 0 bases, and 11 bases lay in between. The length of the CDR3 is 15 residues. CDR3 DNA sequence: TGTGCCAGCAGCCCCACTAGGACCTCCTACAATGAGCAGTTCTTC. Translation: CASSPTRTSYNEQFF.

This chain uses TRBV28 with TRBJ1-1, with D uncertain. The CDR3 runs to 11 residues. The germline CDR1 and CDR2 sequences are MDHEN and SYDVKM. V gave up 7 bases and J gave up 10 bases, with 13 bases separating them. CDR3 in amino acids: CASNIGRAAFF. Written as DNA, the CDR3 is TGTGCCAGCAATATCGGGAGGGCAGCTTTCTTT.

The chain links TRBV5-6 to TRBJ2-1; 8 bases align to TRBD1. The ends lost 0 bases at V and 5 bases at J; junction bases unmatched: 4. The germline CDR1 and CDR2 sequences are SGHDT and YYEEEE. The length of the CDR3 is 15 residues. The CDR3 bases are TGTGCCAGCAGCTTGGTGGGGACAGGAAACAATGAGCAGTTCTTC. Its translation is CASSLVGTGNNEQFF. The variable domain in full, with the rest retrieved from reference TRBV5-6 and TRBJ2-1, is DAGVTQSPTHLIKTRGQQVTLRCSPKSGHDTVSWYQQALGQGPQFIFQYYEEEERQRGNFPDRFSGHQFPNYSSELNVNALLLGDSALYLCASSLVGTGNNEQFFGPGTRLTVL.

This clone has only a few counts. The chain combines TRBV7-3 with TRBJ2-3; the match to TRBD2 covers 8 bases. The CDR3 covers 15 residues. V was pared by 7 bases and J by 4 bases, with 10 bases of the junction left unmatched. Germline CDR1 is SGHTA and CDR2 is FQGTGA. The CDR3 nucleotides read TGTGCCAGCACCCTAAGCGGGAGTGGCGCAGATACGCAGTATTTT. It translates to CASTLSGSGADTQYF.

The genes are TRBV4-3 and TRBJ2-5; D unclear. V was pared by 0 bases and J by 2 bases, with 10 bases between. The CDR3 sequence is 15 residues long. Germline V CDR1 and CDR2: LGHNA, YSLEER. The CDR3 is CASSQDLTEQETQYF. Here the CDR3 DNA reads TGCGCCAGCAGCCAAGACCTCACTGAACAAGAGACCCAGTACTTC.

The rearrangement joins TRBV6-4 to TRBJ2-1; 9 bases match TRBD2. The length of the CDR3 is 14 residues. The V gene end was trimmed by 5 bases and the J gene end by 8 bases; junction bases not matched to a gene: 7. The germline CDR1 and CDR2 sequences are MRHNA and SNTAGT. In DNA, the CDR3 is TGTGCCAGCAGTAGGACTAGCGAGGGGGATGAGCAGTTCTTC. Translated, it gives CASSRTSEGDEQFF.

The V gene is TRBV28, the J gene TRBJ1-2; D unresolved. This CDR3 has 13 residues. The V gene's germline CDR1 is MDHEN and CDR2 SYDVKM. Trimming shortened V by 3 bases and J by 8 bases, and 13 bases separated the two germline ends. In DNA, the CDR3 is TGTGCCAGCAGTTTGGGTCTAGAGGGCGGCTACACCTTC. Amino acid sequence: CASSLGLEGGYTF.

The chain combines TRBV27 with TRBJ2-5, with 9 bases aligning to TRBD1. CDR3 length: 13 amino acids. Germline trimming cut 9 bases from V and 4 bases from J; bases unmatched to any gene: 6. The germline gives CDR1 MNHEY, CDR2 SMNVEV (reference sequence). CDR3 nucleotide sequence: TGTGCCAGTGGACAGGGGTCGGGAGAGACCCAGTACTTC. This gives the protein CASGQGSGETQYF.

The V and J genes are TRBV11-2 and TRBJ2-7, with 8 bases identical to TRBD1. The CDR3 spans 15 residues. Germline lookup yields CDR1 SGHAT and CDR2 FQNNGV. J lost 6 bases, V lost 0 bases, and 7 bases had no gene match. The CDR3 spells CASSLDFDRGGEQYF. The CDR3 nucleotides are TGTGCCAGCAGCTTAGATTTCGACAGGGGTGGCGAGCAGTACTTC.

The V call is TRBV18, the J call TRBJ2-2; the D is unclear. The CDR3 covers 16 residues. Germline V gene sequence: CDR1 KGHSH, CDR2 LQKENI. The V end lost 0 bases, the J end lost 1 base, and 9 bases lay between the germline ends. CDR3 residues: CASSPPVSKNTGELFF. The CDR3 coding sequence is TGTGCCAGCTCACCACCGGTCAGTAAGAACACCGGGGAGCTGTTTTTT. The full variable domain, with the rest looked up from reference TRBV18 and TRBJ2-2, is NAGVMQNPRHLVRRRGQEARLRCSPMKGHSHVYWYRQLPEEGLKFMVYLQKENIIDESGMPKERFSAEFPKEGPSILRIQQVVRGDSAAYFCASSPPVSKNTGELFFGEGSRLTVL.

The genes are TRBV19 and TRBJ2-5, with 7 bases lining up with TRBD2. The V gene end was trimmed by 3 bases and the J gene end by 4 bases; junction bases not matched to a gene: 5. CDR1 and CDR2 from the germline V gene are LNHDA and SQIVND (reference sequence). This CDR3 region has 14 residues. CDR3 protein: CASSIGGRGETQYF. CDR3 nucleotides: TGTGCCAGTAGTATTGGCGGGAGAGGAGAGACCCAGTACTTC. Complete variable domain (other parts from reference TRBV19 and TRBJ2-5): DGGITQSPKYLFRKEGQNVTLSCEQNLNHDAMYWYRQDPGQGLRLIYYSQIVNDFQKGDIAEGYSVSREKKESFPLTVTSAQKNPTAFYLCASSIGGRGETQYFGPGTRLLVL.

This clone was detected once. V and J are TRBV7-3 and TRBJ2-1; 9 bases are shared with TRBD1. The germline CDR1 and CDR2 sequences are SGHTA and FQGTGA. Trimming at V came to 2 bases and at J to 9 bases, leaving 8 bases not matched to a gene. The CDR3 extends over 15 amino acids. The DNA of the CDR3 is TGTGCCAGCAGCTTATTTGGGACAGGGAACGGTGAGCAGTTCTTC. Translation: CASSLFGTGNGEQFF.

The genes are TRBV5-1 and TRBJ2-3, with 7 bases aligning to TRBD2. This CDR3 spans 13 amino acids. The germline gives CDR1 SGHRS, CDR2 YFSETQ. Trimming removed 5 bases from V and 2 bases from J; junction bases left unmatched: 2. CDR3 sequence: CASRAGVTDTQYF. The CDR3 bases are TGCGCCAGCAGGGCGGGAGTCACAGATACGCAGTATTTT.

The genes are TRBV6-5 and TRBJ2-7; 7 nucleotides match TRBD1. CDR1 MNHEY and CDR2 SVGAGI come from the germline V gene. The CDR3 contains 14 residues. Unmatched junction bases numbered 8, after V lost 9 bases and J lost 0 bases. Here the CDR3 reads CASGGQSSSYEQYF. CDR3 sequence (DNA): TGTGCCAGTGGGGGACAGTCAAGCTCCTACGAGCAGTACTTC.

This chain joins TRBV6-1 and TRBJ1-4; 7 nucleotides line up with TRBD1. The CDR3 contains 15 residues. Per germline, CDR1 MNHNS and CDR2 SASEGT. After removal of 3 bases from V and 5 bases from J, the junction contained 6 bases not matched to a gene. This chain's CDR3 is CASSEGATGNEKLFF. CDR3 coding DNA: TGTGCCAGCAGTGAGGGCGCGACAGGGAATGAAAAACTGTTTTTT.

The chain employs TRBV5-4 and TRBJ2-3; TRBD2 is a possible D gene (6 bases). This CDR3 region has 12 residues. V lost 4 bases and J 5 bases, leaving 8 bases between the germline ends. Germline V gene sequence: CDR1 SGHNT, CDR2 YYREEE (reference sequence). For the CDR3, the DNA is TGTGCCAGCAGCCCGGGGGAAGATACGCAGTATTTT. Its protein product is CASSPGEDTQYF.

This chain connects TRBV5-4 to TRBJ1-1; 7 bases align to TRBD1. The V gene's germline CDR1 is SGHNT and CDR2 YYREEE (reference sequence). V shed 4 bases and J 7 bases; nucleotides not matched to a gene: 7. CDR3 size: 13 residues. The CDR3 reads CASSLGGTVEAFF. The DNA of the CDR3 is TGTGCCAGCAGCCTGGGAGGGACAGTTGAAGCTTTCTTT.

This chain links TRBV7-2 with TRBJ2-7, with 11 nucleotides matching TRBD2. After removal of 5 bases from V and 3 bases from J, the junction contained 12 bases not matched to a gene. The CDR3 has 17 residues. CDR1 and CDR2 from the germline V gene are SGHTA and FQGNSA. The CDR3 here is CASSATISGGAIYEQYF. In DNA, the CDR3 is TGTGCCAGCAGCGCTACTATTAGCGGGGGGGCCATCTACGAGCAGTACTTC.

V gene TRBV4-3 combines with J gene TRBJ2-1; possible D gene TRBD1, 6 bases. Germline loops: CDR1 LGHNA, CDR2 YSLEER. The CDR3 is 13 amino acids. Trimming left V 4 bases short and J 6 bases short, with 10 bases between. The CDR3 bases are TGCGCCAGCAGCCTGTCACAGGGCAATGAGCAGTTCTTC. This translates into CASSLSQGNEQFF.